Below, one TCR beta chain is given with its context. The entry originates in a study of cytomegalovirus exposure and HLA in healthy donors. For the study at large: Roughly four fifths of 300 to 450 genotyped donors fell in the Caucasian-associated ancestry cluster.

Germline assignment: CDR1 SGHRS and CDR2 YFSETQ. CDR3 length: 16 residues. The J segment lost 0 bases and the V segment lost 2 bases, leaving 4 bases of the junction unmatched. The PCR was carried out with 60 Vbeta primers and 13 Jbeta primers. Sequenced by immunoSEQ multiplex PCR; TCRdb stores in-frame clones only, minus some. The sample lists over 100,000 clones; around 70% were seen once. Sequencing was performed on PBMCs. The clonotype was recovered from a man aged 30-40 years in good health and CMV-seropositive. This chain links TRBV5-1 with TRBJ1-3; 8 bases agree with TRBD1. The CDR3 protein is CASSLGQGGSGNTIYF. The CDR3 region has the DNA TGCGCCAGCAGCTTAGGACAGGGCGGCTCTGGAAACACCATATATTTT.